The 10 T cell receptor beta chains given below trace back to one sample, sequenced in a study of blood T cell repertoires in COVID-19. Only in-frame clones appear in the TCRdb table, and some are missing; sequencing was by immunoSEQ multiplex PCR. The sample lists 52,000 or so clones; roughly nine tenths were seen once. The sample comprised peripheral blood. The receptors shown here come from an older woman with active COVID-19.

The V call is TRBV25-1, the J call TRBJ2-7, with TRBD1 matching over 10 bases. The CDR3 contains 15 residues. V lost 1 base, J lost 6 bases, and 6 bases stayed unmatched. The germline V gene encodes CDR1 MGHDK and CDR2 SYGVNS. DNA for the CDR3: TGTGCCAGCAGTGAATTGGGGGACAGGGGAGCCGAGCAGTACTTC. It encodes CASSELGDRGAEQYF.

The CDR3 loop is CATSRDYQGYGYTF. The DNA for the CDR3 is TGTGCCACCAGCAGAGATTACCAGGGCTATGGCTACACCTTC. The chain carries TRBV15 and TRBJ1-2; D may be TRBD1 (5 bases). V was clipped by 0 bases and J by 4 bases, with 9 bases between them. Germline CDR1 LNHNV, CDR2 YYDKDF (reference sequence). This CDR3 comprises 14 residues. Using reference TRBV15 and TRBJ1-2 for the parts outside the CDR3, the full variable domain is DAMVIQNPRYQVTQFGKPVTLSCSQTLNHNVMYWYQQKSSQAPKLLFHYYDKDFNNEADTPDNFQSRRPNTSFCFLDIRSPGLGDTAMYLCATSRDYQGYGYTFGSGTRLTVV.

The V gene is TRBV10-2, the J gene TRBJ2-3; 13 positions match TRBD2. Trimming at V came to 6 bases and at J to 5 bases, leaving 5 bases not matched to a gene. The CDR3 is made up of 15 amino acids. CDR1 WSHSY and CDR2 SAAADI come from the germline V gene. Here the CDR3 DNA reads TGCGCCAGCAGCGGACTAGCGGGAGTGAAAGATACGCAGTATTTT. Translated, it gives CASSGLAGVKDTQYF.

The rearrangement joins TRBV6-5 to TRBJ1-2, with 7 bases lining up with TRBD1. Germline V gene lookup returns CDR1 MNHEY and CDR2 SVGAGI. CDR3 size: 13 residues. J gave up 4 bases and V 4 bases, and 3 bases lay outside the gene matches. CDR3 DNA sequence: TGTGCCAGCAGTTCGGGACAGCCCTATGGCTACACCTTC. Its protein product is CASSSGQPYGYTF.

For the CDR3, the DNA is TGTGCCAGCAGTGACCCGGGGGTCGGCGAGCAGTACTTC. Its protein product is CASSDPGVGEQYF. This chain joins TRBV6-1 and TRBJ2-7; D is possibly TRBD2 (6 bases). Trimming pared 3 bases from V and 6 bases from J, leaving 12 bases between. Germline values: CDR1 MNHNS, CDR2 SASEGT. This CDR3 is built from 13 residues.

This chain joins TRBV6-5 and TRBJ2-7; tentatively, D is TRBD1 (5 bases). The germline V gene encodes CDR1 MNHEY and CDR2 SVGAGI. This CDR3 spans 14 amino acids. V was pared by 5 bases and J by 2 bases, with 13 bases between. The CDR3 reads CASSPRDSTYEQYF. The DNA of the CDR3 is TGTGCCAGCAGTCCCCGAGACAGTACCTACGAGCAGTACTTC.

The gene calls are TRBV7-3 and TRBJ2-3; TRBD2 matches 9 bases. The CDR3 is 11 amino acids. With 7 bases clipped from V and 11 bases from J, the junction kept 4 bases outside the gene matches. Germline values: CDR1 SGHTA, CDR2 FQGTGA. CDR3 region: CASTGAGGQYF. The CDR3 nucleotides read TGTGCCAGCACCGGAGCGGGGGGGCAGTATTTT.

The chain combines TRBV30 with TRBJ1-3; a possible D gene is TRBD1 (5 bases). Germline CDR1 is GTSNPN and CDR2 is SVGIG (reference sequence). The V and J ends lost 4 bases and 4 bases respectively, with 8 bases between them. The CDR3 is made up of 12 amino acids. CDR3 region: CAWTRGGNTIYF. The CDR3 DNA follows: TGTGCCTGGACCCGGGGGGGAAACACCATATATTTT.

This clone came up a few times. The rearrangement links TRBV27 to TRBJ2-2; 7 bases are shared with TRBD2. CDR3 length: 14 amino acids. Germline V CDR1 and CDR2: MNHEY, SMNVEV (reference sequence). The V segment lost 6 bases and the J segment 7 bases; nucleotides outside the gene matches: 8. CDR3 nucleotides: TGTGCCAGCAGGAGGGGAGGGGCAAACGGGGAGCTGTTTTTT. It specifies CASRRGGANGELFF.

This clone was counted a single time. This chain connects TRBV7-3 to TRBJ2-3, with 12 bases fitting TRBD2. CDR1 SGHTA and CDR2 FQGTGA come from the germline V gene. The J segment lost 0 bases and the V segment lost 5 bases, leaving 3 bases of the junction unmatched. The CDR3 sequence is 16 residues long. The CDR3 DNA reads TGTGCCAGCAGCGCCGGACTAGCGGGAAGCACAGATACGCAGTATTTT. It is translated as CASSAGLAGSTDTQYF.